The clone carrying this T cell receptor (beta chain) appeared a single time. The sample originates from a study of blood T cell repertoires in COVID-19. Across the study: Sites across the United States, Italy and Spain contributed samples from acute and convalescent COVID-19. In each case, the material was cDNA or gDNA derived from T cells, B-cell-depleted T cells, or PBMCs.

The germline gives CDR1 LGHDT, CDR2 YNNKEL (reference sequence). The CDR3 contains 18 residues. The ends lost 4 bases at V and 0 bases at J; junction bases unmatched: 12. Profiled with immunoSEQ multiplex PCR; TCRdb holds only in-frame clones, not every one. This repertoire shows 200,000 to 300,000 clones, 86% found once; its top ten account for under 2.5%. The sequence was collected from a man aged 25 to 40 with active or convalescent COVID-19. The rearrangement uses TRBV3-1 (or the pseudogene TRBV3-2) and TRBJ2-7, with TRBD2 matching 10 bases. Specimen: peripheral blood. The CDR3 DNA reads TGTGCCAGCAGCCCCTTGGGTAGCGGGGGGCCGGGCTCCTACGAGCAGTACTTC. It is translated as CASSPLGSGGPGSYEQYF.